A selection of T cell receptor beta chains follows, all from one sample in a study of CD8 T cells in Susac syndrome. A single record per CDR3 protein comes from TCRdb applying MiXCR to the immunoSEQ multiplex PCR reads. Of under 80,000 distinct CDR3 sequences in the sample, over 85% were seen once. Sequenced sample: CD8+ T cells from PBMCs. These receptors came from a human donor with multiple sclerosis. Each CDR3 is given with its conserved first and last residue. D genes are given only for firm matches. The size of a clone is reported for some rows only, either as once, few or many, or as a class for expanded clones.

size: once; D: -; V: TRBV9; J: TRBJ2-3; DNA: TGTGCCAGCAGCGTAGGTGCAGATACGCAGTATTTT; CDR3: CASSVGADTQYF
size: -; D: -; V: TRBV20-1; J: TRBJ2-7; DNA: TGCAGTGCTAGTACGGCAGGTACCTACGAGCAGTACTTC; CDR3: CSASTAGTYEQYF
size: -; D: -; V: TRBV25-1; J: TRBJ1-6; DNA: TGTGCCAGCAGCCACAACGGAAATTCACCCCTCCACTTT; CDR3: CASSHNGNSPLHF
size: -; D: TRBD1; V: TRBV6-5; J: TRBJ1-1; DNA: TGTGCCAGCAGTTCCGGACAGGCCAGGGCTGAAGCTTTCTTT; CDR3: CASSSGQARAEAFF
size: -; D: -; V: TRBV4-1; J: TRBJ2-7; DNA: TGCGCCAGCAGCCAGCGGGACAGTGAATACGAGCAGTACTTC; CDR3: CASSQRDSEYEQYF
size: -; D: -; V: TRBV11-2; J: TRBJ2-5; DNA: TGTGCCAGTGGGGCCGGGCCCCAAAGAGAGACCCAGTACTTC; CDR3: CASGAGPQRETQYF
size: once; D: -; V: TRBV20-1; J: TRBJ2-7; DNA: TGCAGTGTCCATCCAGCCAGCTCCTACGAGCAGTACTTC; CDR3: CSVHPASSYEQYF
size: -; D: TRBD2; V: TRBV29-1; J: TRBJ2-7; DNA: TGCAGCGTTGGCCCCCCCAGCGGGGGAGGCTACGAGCAGTACTTC; CDR3: CSVGPPSGGGYEQYF
size: once; D: -; V: TRBV27; J: TRBJ1-6; DNA: TGTGCCAGCAGCTCCTCCGGGACGGACAGATATTCACCCCTCCACTTT; CDR3: CASSSSGTDRYSPLHF
size: -; D: -; V: TRBV27; J: TRBJ1-5; DNA: TGTGCCAGCAGGATGGGACGAAGCAATCAGCCCCAGCATTTT; CDR3: CASRMGRSNQPQHF
size: -; D: -; V: TRBV30; J: TRBJ2-3; DNA: TGTGCAATCCTAGGGGGGCTCACAGATACGCAGTATTTT; CDR3: CAILGGLTDTQYF
size: -; D: -; V: TRBV4-1; J: TRBJ1-1; DNA: TGCGCCAGCAGCCAAGAAGGGACATCGGGTGAAGCTTTCTTT; CDR3: CASSQEGTSGEAFF
size: -; D: -; V: TRBV9; J: TRBJ2-1; DNA: TGTGCCAGCAGCGTCCGGGCCGCCGGAATCGATGAGCAGTTCTTC; CDR3: CASSVRAAGIDEQFF
size: -; D: -; V: TRBV12-3/TRBV12-4; J: TRBJ2-2; DNA: TGTGCCAGCACCTGGGTGGCCTCCACCGGGGAGCTGTTTTTT; CDR3: CASTWVASTGELFF
size: -; D: -; V: TRBV30; J: TRBJ2-7; DNA: TGTGCCTGGAGTGTCCAACATCTCGGGGCCCACTCCTACGAGCAGTACTTC; CDR3: CAWSVQHLGAHSYEQYF
size: -; D: -; V: TRBV27; J: TRBJ1-2; DNA: TGTGCCAGCGCCCCGGGGAGGTTCTATGGCTACACCTTC; CDR3: CASAPGRFYGYTF
size: -; D: -; V: TRBV11-1; J: TRBJ2-3; DNA: TGTGCCAGCAGCTTTACAGGGTTTAGCACAGATACGCAGTATTTT; CDR3: CASSFTGFSTDTQYF
size: -; D: -; V: TRBV15; J: TRBJ1-1; DNA: TGTGCCACCAGCAGAGATCGGGCGGGGGCTGAAGCTTTCTTT; CDR3: CATSRDRAGAEAFF
size: few; D: -; V: TRBV5-1; J: TRBJ2-3; DNA: TGCGCCAGCAGCTTGGACCTTGTAGGAACAGATACGCAGTATTTT; CDR3: CASSLDLVGTDTQYF
size: few; D: TRBD2; V: TRBV7-2; J: TRBJ2-5; DNA: TGTGCCAGCAGCCCGGGGGTGCGGGAGGCGGAGACCCAGTACTTC; CDR3: CASSPGVREAETQYF
size: few; D: -; V: TRBV5-6; J: TRBJ1-1; DNA: TGTGCCAGCAGCTTGACGAACACTGAAGCTTTCTTT; CDR3: CASSLTNTEAFF
size: -; D: -; V: TRBV28; J: TRBJ1-6; DNA: TGTGCCAGCAGTTTAACTCCCACAGTATCTAATTCACCCCTCCACTTT; CDR3: CASSLTPTVSNSPLHF
size: -; D: -; V: TRBV5-1; J: TRBJ2-5; DNA: TGCGCCAGCAGCTTGAATAGGGTGAGGCAGACCCAGTACTTC; CDR3: CASSLNRVRQTQYF